The 29 T cell receptor beta chains in this list originate from one sample, sequenced in a study of read filtering for tumor transcriptome and immune sequencing. From roughly 400 ng of RNA, a library with molecular barcoded alpha/delta and beta/gamma adaptors was made. TCRdb fed the reads into MiXCR, producing one record per CDR3 protein. This sample has some 62,000 distinct CDR3 sequences, with around 13% found just once. The specimen sequenced was a population of CD138-negative cells sorted from bone marrow. The receptors were sampled from a donor aged 40 or over with multiple myeloma.

Of note for this clonotype: A clone one base away is much larger, so this may be a read error. The genes are TRBV5-5 and TRBJ1-2; D possibly corresponds to TRBD1 (6 bases). V was pared by 3 bases and J by 8 bases, with 17 bases between. CDR3 size: 14 residues. Germline V lookup: CDR1 SGHKS, CDR2 YYEKEE (reference sequence). The CDR3 is CASSSASGARGYTF. In nucleotides, the CDR3 is TGTGCCAGCAGCTCCGCCTCGGGGGCGCGAGGCTACACCTTC.

In its sample, this clonotype was seen many times. The V gene is TRBV7-9, the J gene TRBJ2-2, with no clear D. This CDR3 spans 14 amino acids. Trimming pared 1 base from V and 4 bases from J, leaving 7 bases between. Germline CDR1 reads SEHNR; CDR2 reads FQNEAQ (reference sequence). CDR3 in DNA: TGTGCCAGCAGCTTAGTACAGCTCACCGGGGAGCTGTTTTTT. Translation gives CASSLVQLTGELFF.

Concerning this clonotype itself: It may be a read error: a sequence one base away is much more abundant. Since no conserved phenylalanine or tryptophan closes the CDR3, a read error is the likely cause. V usage is TRBV7-2 and J usage is TRBJ2-2, with D possibly being TRBD1 (5 bases). Germline assignment: CDR1 SGHTA and CDR2 FQGNSA. With 3 bases removed from V and 3 bases from J, the gap between germline ends came to 17 bases. CDR3 size: 17 residues. The CDR3 protein is CASSFPTDRSDTGELFL. Here the CDR3 DNA reads TGTGCCAGCAGCTTTCCTACTGACAGATCGGACACCGGGGAGCTGTTTCTT.

As concerns this clonotype: One end of the junction does not line up with germline, which may come from a read error. CDR3 sequence reads: CATSGTSGYNGQFF. CDR3 nucleotide sequence: TGTGCCACGTCCGGGACTAGCGGTTACAATGGGCAGTTCTTC. The chain employs TRBV10-3 and TRBJ2-1; the match to TRBD2 covers 11 bases. The CDR3 covers 14 residues. The germline CDR1 and CDR2 sequences are ENHRY and SYGVKD.

This clonotype was observed many times. This chain connects TRBV7-3 to TRBJ2-3; 9 positions agree with TRBD2. The CDR3 extends over 15 amino acids. Unmatched junction bases numbered 5, after V lost 4 bases and J lost 3 bases. CDR1 is SGHTA and CDR2 is FQGTGA in the germline V gene. CDR3 nucleotides: TGTGCCAGCAGCTGGGGGCTAGCGGGAACAGATACGCAGTATTTT. Encoded protein: CASSWGLAGTDTQYF.

V is TRBV6-2 or TRBV6-3 and J is TRBJ2-1, with TRBD1 matching 7 bases. The CDR3 has 17 residues. Germline loops: CDR1 MNHEY, CDR2 SVGEGT. V shed 2 bases and J 5 bases; nucleotides not matched to a gene: 12. This CDR3 reads CASSYPLQGIDNNEQFF. In DNA, the CDR3 is TGTGCCAGCAGTTACCCCTTACAGGGGATCGATAACAATGAGCAGTTCTTC.

This clonotype was seen many times. This chain uses TRBV7-9 with TRBJ2-7; possibly TRBD1 for D (6 bases). Germline CDR1 and CDR2: SEHNR and FQNEAQ (reference sequence). This CDR3 is built from 15 residues. V lost 1 base and J lost 3, with 13 bases in between. CDR3 loop: CASSLVRGPNYEQYF. CDR3 sequence (DNA): TGTGCCAGCAGCTTAGTCAGGGGTCCCAACTACGAGCAGTACTTC.

This clonotype has a handful of counts. The final CDR3 position lacks the conserved phenylalanine or tryptophan, pointing to a likely read error. The chain combines TRBV7-9 with TRBJ2-2, with 7 bases identical to TRBD1. Germline values: CDR1 SEHNR, CDR2 FQNEAQ (reference sequence). CDR3 length: 15 residues. With 8 bases clipped from V and 1 base from J, the junction kept 7 bases outside the gene matches. The CDR3 DNA sequence: TGTGCCAGCGTCAACAGGGGTCTGAACACCGGGGAGCTGTTTCTT. Its translation is CASVNRGLNTGELFL.

This clonotype showed up many times. The chain has TRBV20-1 and TRBJ2-1; TRBD2 matches 7 bases. J was trimmed by 8 bases and V by 0 bases; bases with no gene match: 7. The germline gives CDR1 DFQATT, CDR2 SNEGSKA (reference sequence). The CDR3 sequence is 14 residues long. CDR3 in amino acids: CSARESAGGDEQFF. The CDR3 bases are TGCAGTGCTAGAGAGTCGGCTGGGGGGGATGAGCAGTTCTTC.

Comment on this clonotype: A much larger clone sits a single nucleotide away, making a read error possible. The V gene is TRBV10-1, the J gene TRBJ2-7, with D unclear. Germline loops: CDR1 WNHNN, CDR2 SYGVQD (reference sequence). CDR3 length equals 8 residues. Trimming removed 8 bases from V and 10 bases from J, with 6 bases in between. The CDR3 region has the DNA TGCGCCAGCGGTCGCCAGTACTTC. Translation: CASGRQYF.

On this clonotype itself: A much larger clone differs from this one at a single base, so this may be a read error. The chain joins TRBV28 to TRBJ2-7; 7 nucleotides match TRBD2. The CDR3 consists of 15 residues. V gave up 2 bases and J gave up 3 bases; unmatched junction bases: 7. CDR1 is MDHEN, CDR2 SYDVKM, per germline. CDR3 DNA: TGTGCCAGCAGTTTAGGACTAGTGGGTATCTACGAGCAGTACTTC. It codes for CASSLGLVGIYEQYF.

On this clonotype itself: Being one base from a much bigger clone, this may be a read error. The CDR3 does not close with the conserved phenylalanine or tryptophan, likely indicating a read error. This rearrangement joins TRBV20-1 to TRBJ2-7, with D unclear. The CDR3 is 13 amino acids. Looked up from germline, CDR1 is DFQATT and CDR2 is SNEGSKA (reference sequence). Trimming took 5 bases from V and 2 from J, leaving 13 bases between them. The CDR3, as DNA: TGCAGTGCTCAAGCAATCGGCACCTACGAGCAGTACCTC. Amino acid sequence: CSAQAIGTYEQYL.

This clonotype was observed many times. This chain joins TRBV29-1 and TRBJ2-5; weak D call: TRBD1 (6 bases). V was pared by 2 bases and J by 4 bases, with 11 bases between. This CDR3 contains 13 residues. Germline loops: CDR1 SQVTM, CDR2 ANQGSEA. The CDR3 bases are TGCAGCGTTGAATGGGGCAGGGGAGAGACCCAGTACTTC. As protein: CSVEWGRGETQYF.

This clonotype was observed many times. The chain carries TRBV25-1 and TRBJ2-7, with D uncertain. Germline lookup yields CDR1 MGHDK and CDR2 SYGVNS. With 4 bases removed from V and 2 bases from J, the gap between germline ends came to 6 bases. The CDR3 runs 12 residues. The CDR3 nucleotides read TGTGCCAGCAGTGTCGACCCCTACGAGCAGTACTTC. Translation: CASSVDPYEQYF.

This clonotype was detected a few times. Given the absence of the conserved phenylalanine or tryptophan at the CDR3 end, a read error is likely. The rearrangement uses TRBV5-1 and TRBJ2-7; 9 nucleotides agree with TRBD2. The CDR3 has 15 amino acids. Trimming took 1 base from V and 3 from J; bases not matched to a gene: 5. Germline V CDR1 and CDR2: SGHRS, YFSETQ. CDR3 sequence: CASSLLAGVSYEQYC. DNA for the CDR3: TGCGCCAGCAGCTTGTTAGCGGGAGTGAGCTACGAGCAGTACTGC.

In this sample, this clonotype turned up many times. CDR3 amino acids: CASSSSFTDTQYF. Here the CDR3 DNA reads TGTGCCAGCAGTTCGTCTTTTACAGATACGCAGTATTTT. This chain joins TRBV12-3 or TRBV12-4 and TRBJ2-3; D unresolved. Deletions cut 4 bases from V and 3 bases from J, with 8 bases between. The CDR3 extends over 13 amino acids.

This clonotype has at least ten counts. The chain is built from TRBV20-1 and TRBJ2-1, with D maybe TRBD2 (5 bases). This CDR3 is built from 15 residues. The V gene's germline CDR1 is DFQATT and CDR2 SNEGSKA (reference sequence). Trimming cost V 6 bases and J 8 bases, with 23 bases left between them. This CDR3 reads CSAEGRTGTRDEQFF. CDR3 bases: TGCAGTGCCGAGGGCCGAACTGGTACTAGGGATGAGCAGTTCTTC.

At least ten counts were recorded for this clonotype. The rearrangement links TRBV18 to TRBJ1-2, with a tentative D call TRBD1 (5 bases). Trimming pared 2 bases from V and 6 bases from J, leaving 7 bases between. CDR1 and CDR2 from the germline V gene are KGHSH and LQKENI. This CDR3 contains 12 residues. The CDR3: CASSPRGDGYTF. CDR3 in DNA: TGTGCCAGCTCACCAAGGGGTGATGGCTACACCTTC. The entire variable domain, with the rest obtained from reference TRBV18 and TRBJ1-2, is as follows: NAGVMQNPRHLVRRRGQEARLRCSPMKGHSHVYWYRQLPEEGLKFMVYLQKENIIDESGMPKERFSAEFPKEGPSILRIQQVVRGDSAAYFCASSPRGDGYTFGSGTRLTVV.

The sample holds many counts of this clonotype. The gene calls are TRBV25-1 and TRBJ1-5, with 7 bases that match TRBD1. CDR3 length equals 15 residues. After removal of 3 bases from V and 5 bases from J, the junction contained 7 bases not matched to a gene. The germline CDR1 and CDR2 sequences are MGHDK and SYGVNS. CDR3 in amino acids: CASSDRDSTDQPQHF. DNA for the CDR3: TGTGCCAGCAGTGACCGGGACAGCACAGATCAGCCCCAGCATTTT.

In this sample, this clonotype turned up many times. The rearrangement joins TRBV7-2 to TRBJ2-1; 7 bases are shared with TRBD2. Trimming removed 2 bases from V and 2 bases from J; junction bases left unmatched: 9. The CDR3 spans 17 residues. Germline V lookup: CDR1 SGHTA, CDR2 FQGNSA. CDR3 bases: TGTGCCAGCAGCTTATATCGCCTAGCGGCTACCTACAATGAGCAGTTCTTC. Amino acids: CASSLYRLAATYNEQFF.

This clonotype was recorded at least ten times. The rearrangement joins TRBV7-3 to TRBJ2-1, with TRBD2 identical over 9 bases. From germline, CDR1 is SGHTA and CDR2 FQGTGA. CDR3 length: 15 amino acids. V shed 4 bases, J shed 8 bases, and the junction held 9 bases outside the gene matches. CDR3: CASSSLAGGPHEQFF. In DNA, the CDR3 is TGTGCCAGCAGCTCACTGGCGGGAGGGCCCCATGAGCAGTTCTTC.

In regard to this clonotype: A read error may be the cause here, since a much bigger clone is one base away. The chain recombines TRBV4-2 with TRBJ2-3, with D possibly TRBD2 on 5 matching bases. This CDR3 region has 14 residues. Germline CDR1 LGHNA, CDR2 YNFKEQ. CDR3 coding DNA: TGTGCCTGCAGCCAAGAGCGGTACACAGATACGCAGTATTTT. Translation gives CACSQERYTDTQYF.

On this clonotype itself: This may arise from a read error, as a much more abundant clone is one base away. CDR3: CATCPGYEQFF. In DNA, the CDR3 is TGTGCCACCTGCCCCGGGTATGAGCAGTTCTTC. This chain joins TRBV15 and TRBJ2-1; no firm D call. CDR3 size: 11 residues. V was pared by 8 bases and J by 8 bases, with 10 bases between. Germline V gene sequence: CDR1 LNHNV, CDR2 YYDKDF (reference sequence).

The J gene is TRBJ2-5, the V gene TRBV7-8, with 12 bases fitting TRBD1. The V gene's germline CDR1 is SGHVS and CDR2 FQNEAQ. The CDR3 covers 16 residues. The trim removed 4 bases at V and 4 bases at J, leaving 7 bases unmatched. CDR3 region: CASSSGQGARVETQYF. The CDR3 DNA sequence: TGTGCCAGCAGCTCGGGACAGGGGGCGCGAGTAGAGACCCAGTACTTC.

This clonotype was found many times. This sequence joins TRBV28 and TRBJ2-5; maybe TRBD2 (6 bases). The length of the CDR3 is 16 residues. The germline V gene encodes CDR1 MDHEN and CDR2 SYDVKM. With 3 bases removed from V and 3 bases from J, the gap between germline ends came to 17 bases. The CDR3 nucleotides read TGTGCCAGCAGTTTGGTGGAGGGCGGGTTTAAAGAGACCCAGTACTTC. It codes for CASSLVEGGFKETQYF.

On this clonotype itself: The final CDR3 position lacks the conserved phenylalanine or tryptophan, pointing to a likely read error. Because the CDR3's place on the DNA is in doubt, the DNA is left out and the CDR3 is given as listed by TCRdb. V gene TRBV7-2 combines with J gene TRBJ2-1; the table assigns TRBD2, which was not confirmed against the DNA. Germline CDR1 reads SGHTA; CDR2 reads FQGNSA. The CDR3 adds up to 17 amino acids, both ends counted. The CDR3 protein is CASSLDTGLAGGGGKFL.

This clonotype was seen at least ten times. The chain recombines TRBV30 with TRBJ2-7, with D perhaps TRBD1 or TRBD2 (6 bases each). V lost 1 base and J 10 bases, leaving 14 bases between the germline ends. Looked up from germline, CDR1 is GTSNPN and CDR2 is SVGIG (reference sequence). The CDR3 has 12 residues. CDR3 amino acids: CAWSGGVQGQYF. CDR3 in DNA: TGTGCCTGGAGTGGGGGGGTACAGGGACAGTACTTC.

The chain combines TRBV20-1 with TRBJ2-7; no clear D gene. Looked up from germline, CDR1 is DFQATT and CDR2 is SNEGSKA (reference sequence). V lost 1 base and J 3 bases, leaving 10 bases between the germline ends. CDR3 size: 13 residues. DNA for the CDR3: TGCAGTGCTAGAGTCCACTCCTTCTACGAGCAGTACTTC. Amino acids: CSARVHSFYEQYF.

This clonotype was observed a handful of times. The genes are TRBV5-1 and TRBJ2-7; TRBD2 is a possible D gene (6 bases). From germline, CDR1 is SGHRS and CDR2 YFSETQ. The CDR3 contains 12 residues. V dropped 4 bases and J dropped 11 bases, with 16 bases sitting between them. The DNA for the CDR3 is TGCGCCAGCAGCCCCGGAGGGGCAGCAGAGTACTTC. As protein: CASSPGGAAEYF.